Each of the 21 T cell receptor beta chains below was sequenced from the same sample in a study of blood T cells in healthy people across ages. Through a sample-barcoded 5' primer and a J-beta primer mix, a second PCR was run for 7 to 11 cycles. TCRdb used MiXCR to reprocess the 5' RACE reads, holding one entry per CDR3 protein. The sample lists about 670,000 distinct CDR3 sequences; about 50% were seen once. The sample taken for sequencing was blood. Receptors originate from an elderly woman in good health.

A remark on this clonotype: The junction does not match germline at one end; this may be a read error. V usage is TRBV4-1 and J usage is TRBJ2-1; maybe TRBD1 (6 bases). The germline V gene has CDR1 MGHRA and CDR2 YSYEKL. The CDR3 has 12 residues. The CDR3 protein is CACSQGFGEQFF. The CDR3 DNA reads TGCGCCTGCAGCCAGGGGTTTGGTGAGCAGTTCTTC.

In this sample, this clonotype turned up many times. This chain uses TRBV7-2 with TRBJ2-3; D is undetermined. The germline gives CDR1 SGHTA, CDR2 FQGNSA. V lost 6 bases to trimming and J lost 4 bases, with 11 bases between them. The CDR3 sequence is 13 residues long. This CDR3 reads CASRPGIADTQYF. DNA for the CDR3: TGTGCCAGCAGACCCGGCATAGCAGATACGCAGTATTTT.

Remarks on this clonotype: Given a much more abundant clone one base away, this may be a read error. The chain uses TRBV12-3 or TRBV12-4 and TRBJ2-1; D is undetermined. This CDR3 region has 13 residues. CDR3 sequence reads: CASSSLSDNEQFF. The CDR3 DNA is TGTGCCAGCAGTTCTCTCTCCGACAATGAGCAGTTCTTC.

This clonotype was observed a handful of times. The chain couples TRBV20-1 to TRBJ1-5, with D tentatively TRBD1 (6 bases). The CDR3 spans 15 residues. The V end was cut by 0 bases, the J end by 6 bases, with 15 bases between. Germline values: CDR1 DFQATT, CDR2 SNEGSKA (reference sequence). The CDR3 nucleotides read TGCAGTGCTAGAGATGGGGGCATTCGAAGTCAGCCCCAGCATTTT. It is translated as CSARDGGIRSQPQHF.

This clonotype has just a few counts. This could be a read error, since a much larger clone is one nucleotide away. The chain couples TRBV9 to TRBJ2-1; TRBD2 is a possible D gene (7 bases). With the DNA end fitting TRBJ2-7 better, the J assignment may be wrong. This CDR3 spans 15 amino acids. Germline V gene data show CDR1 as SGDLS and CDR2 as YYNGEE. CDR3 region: CASSAGGTAYNEQYF. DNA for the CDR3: TGTGCCAGCAGCGCGGGGGGCACGGCTTACAATGAGCAGTACTTC.

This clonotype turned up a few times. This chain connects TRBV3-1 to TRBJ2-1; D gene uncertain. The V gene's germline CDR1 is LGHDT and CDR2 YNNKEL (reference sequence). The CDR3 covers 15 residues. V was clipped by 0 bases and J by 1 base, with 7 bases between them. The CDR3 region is CASSQDIRSYNEQFF. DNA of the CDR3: TGTGCCAGCAGCCAAGATATAAGGTCCTACAATGAGCAGTTCTTC.

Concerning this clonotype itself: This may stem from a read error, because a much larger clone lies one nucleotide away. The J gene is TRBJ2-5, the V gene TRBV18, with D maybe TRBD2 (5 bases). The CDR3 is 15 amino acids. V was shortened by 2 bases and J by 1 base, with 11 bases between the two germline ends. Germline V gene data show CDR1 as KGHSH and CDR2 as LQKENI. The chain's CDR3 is CASSPWAGSQETQYF. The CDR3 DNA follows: TGTGCCAGCTCACCATGGGCGGGTTCCCAAGAGACCCAGTACTTC.

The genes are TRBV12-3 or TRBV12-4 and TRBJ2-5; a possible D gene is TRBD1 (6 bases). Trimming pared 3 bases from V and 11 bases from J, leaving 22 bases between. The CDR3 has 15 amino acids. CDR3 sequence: CASSFQGSFYNEQYF. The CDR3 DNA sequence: TGTGCCAGCAGTTTTCAGGGGTCCTTTTACAATGAGCAGTACTTC.

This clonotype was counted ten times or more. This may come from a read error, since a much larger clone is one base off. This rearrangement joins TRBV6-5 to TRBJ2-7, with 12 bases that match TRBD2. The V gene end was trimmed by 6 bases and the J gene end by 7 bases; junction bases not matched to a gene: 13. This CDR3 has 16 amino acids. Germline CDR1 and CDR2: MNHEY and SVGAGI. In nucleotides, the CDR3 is TGTGCCAGCAGATTCGAGGGACTAGCGGGTGCGGATGAGCAGTACTTC. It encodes CASRFEGLAGADEQYF.

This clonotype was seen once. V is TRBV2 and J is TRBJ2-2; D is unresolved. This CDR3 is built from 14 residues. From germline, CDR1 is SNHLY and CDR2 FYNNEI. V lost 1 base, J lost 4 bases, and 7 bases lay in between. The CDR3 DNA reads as TGTGCCAGCAGTGAAGAACGGAGCACCGGGGAGCTGTTTTTT. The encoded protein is CASSEERSTGELFF.

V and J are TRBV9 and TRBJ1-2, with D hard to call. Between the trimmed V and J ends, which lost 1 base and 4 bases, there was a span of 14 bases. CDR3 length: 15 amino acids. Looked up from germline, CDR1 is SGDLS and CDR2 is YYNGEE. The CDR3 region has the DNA TGTGCCAGCAGCGTATTGGACTCGCCGGCCTATGGCTACACCTTC. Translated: CASSVLDSPAYGYTF.

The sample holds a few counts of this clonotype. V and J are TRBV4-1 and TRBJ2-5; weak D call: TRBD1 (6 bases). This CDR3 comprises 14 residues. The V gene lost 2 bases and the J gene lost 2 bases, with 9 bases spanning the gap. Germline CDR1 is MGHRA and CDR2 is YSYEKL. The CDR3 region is CASSQLQGQETQYF. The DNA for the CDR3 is TGCGCCAGCAGCCAATTACAGGGACAAGAGACCCAGTACTTC.

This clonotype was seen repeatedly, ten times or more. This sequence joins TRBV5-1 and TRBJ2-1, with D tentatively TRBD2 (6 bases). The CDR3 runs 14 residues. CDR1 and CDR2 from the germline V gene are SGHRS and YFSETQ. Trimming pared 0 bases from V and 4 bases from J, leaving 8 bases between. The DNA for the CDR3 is TGCGCCAGCAGCTTGGATGGGGGGTACAATGAGCAGTTCTTC. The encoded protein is CASSLDGGYNEQFF. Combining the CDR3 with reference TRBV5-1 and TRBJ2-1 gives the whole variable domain KAGVTQTPRYLIKTRGQQVTLSCSPISGHRSVSWYQQTPGQGLQFLFEYFSETQRNKGNFPGRFSGRQFSNSRSEMNVSTLELGDSALYLCASSLDGGYNEQFFGPGTRLTVL.

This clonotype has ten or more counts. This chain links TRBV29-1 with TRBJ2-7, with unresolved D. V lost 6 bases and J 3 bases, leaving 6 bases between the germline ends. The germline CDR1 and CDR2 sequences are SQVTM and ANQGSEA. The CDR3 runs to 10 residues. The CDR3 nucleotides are TGCAGCGTCGTTTACTACGAGCAGTACTTC. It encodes CSVVYYEQYF.

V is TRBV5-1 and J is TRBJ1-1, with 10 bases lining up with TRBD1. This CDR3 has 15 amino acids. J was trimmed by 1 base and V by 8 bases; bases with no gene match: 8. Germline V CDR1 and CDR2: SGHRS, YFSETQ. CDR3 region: CASTGQGVGNTEAFF. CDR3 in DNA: TGCGCCAGTACTGGACAGGGGGTGGGGAACACTGAAGCTTTCTTT.

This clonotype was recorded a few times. As DNA, the CDR3 is TGTGCCAGCAGCTTAGACGGTGCGAGCAATCAGCCCCAGCATTTT. This gives the protein CASSLDGASNQPQHF. This chain links TRBV11-2 with TRBJ1-5; D unresolved. The CDR3 extends over 15 amino acids. Trimming removed 0 bases from V and 1 base from J, with 7 bases in between. The germline gives CDR1 SGHAT, CDR2 FQNNGV.

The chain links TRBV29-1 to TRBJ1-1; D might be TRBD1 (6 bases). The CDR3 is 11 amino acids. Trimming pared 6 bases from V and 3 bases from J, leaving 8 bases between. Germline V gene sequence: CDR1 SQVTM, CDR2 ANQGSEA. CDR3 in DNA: TGCAGCGTGAACAGGGACACTGAAGCTTTCTTT. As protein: CSVNRDTEAFF.

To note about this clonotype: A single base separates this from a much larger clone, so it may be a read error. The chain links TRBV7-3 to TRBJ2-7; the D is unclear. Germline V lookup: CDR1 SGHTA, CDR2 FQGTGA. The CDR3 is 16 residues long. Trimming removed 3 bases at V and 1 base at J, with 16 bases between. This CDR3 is CASSFDPRARSYEQYF. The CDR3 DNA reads TGTGCCAGCAGCTTCGACCCACGAGCGCGATCCTACGAGCAGTACTTC.

The CDR3 nucleotides are TGTGCCAGCAGCCGTTGGGGTGATGGGGGGGCCCAGAACATTCAGTACTTC. Translated: CASSRWGDGGAQNIQYF. The chain links TRBV7-8 to TRBJ2-5; a weak D match, TRBD2 (7 bases). The J call is uncertain, as TRBJ2-4 better fits the DNA end. This CDR3 spans 17 amino acids. The germline V gene encodes CDR1 SGHVS and CDR2 FQNEAQ.

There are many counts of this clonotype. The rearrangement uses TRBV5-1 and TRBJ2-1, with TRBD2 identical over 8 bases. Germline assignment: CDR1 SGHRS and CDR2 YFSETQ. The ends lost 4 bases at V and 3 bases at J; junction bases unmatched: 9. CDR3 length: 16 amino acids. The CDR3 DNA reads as TGCGCCAGCAGCCCTCCGGGACTAGGGTACTACAATGAGCAGTTCTTC. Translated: CASSPPGLGYYNEQFF.

CDR3 residues: CASSGPGLLSDTQYF. The CDR3 nucleotides read TGTGCCAGCAGTGGTCCGGGACTACTGTCGGATACGCAGTATTTT. This chain connects TRBV6-2 or TRBV6-3 to TRBJ2-3, with 7 nucleotides matching TRBD2. The CDR3 spans 15 residues. J lost 6 bases, V lost 5 bases, and 11 bases had no gene match. Germline CDR1 MNHEY, CDR2 SVGEGT.